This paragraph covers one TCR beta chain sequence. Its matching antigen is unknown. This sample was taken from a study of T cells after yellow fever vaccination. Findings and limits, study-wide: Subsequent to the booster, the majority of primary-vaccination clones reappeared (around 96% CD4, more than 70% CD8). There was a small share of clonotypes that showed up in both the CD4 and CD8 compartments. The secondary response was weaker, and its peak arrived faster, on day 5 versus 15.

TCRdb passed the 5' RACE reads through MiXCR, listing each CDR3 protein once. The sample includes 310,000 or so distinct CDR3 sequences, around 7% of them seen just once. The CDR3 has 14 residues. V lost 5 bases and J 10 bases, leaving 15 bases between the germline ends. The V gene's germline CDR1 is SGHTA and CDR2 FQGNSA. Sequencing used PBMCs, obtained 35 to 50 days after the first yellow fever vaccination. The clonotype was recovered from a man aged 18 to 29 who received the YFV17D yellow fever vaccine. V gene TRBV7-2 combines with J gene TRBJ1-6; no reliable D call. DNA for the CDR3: TGTGCCAGCAGCACTATAATAATAAGGTCACCCCTCCACTTT. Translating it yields CASSTIIIRSPLHF.